This paragraph covers one T cell receptor beta chain sequence. What it binds is unknown. With 1 base removed from V and 10 bases from J, the gap between germline ends came to 16 bases. The CDR3 is made up of 15 amino acids. CDR1 SNHLY and CDR2 FYNNEI come from the germline V gene. The data derive from a study of T cell responses to AZD1222 COVID-19 vaccine. Study-wide points: Nearly half of spike-specific TCRs reportedly target variant regions that are unmutated in the B.1.351 and B.1.1.7 variants. In all cases, repertoires were sampled only after the peak T cell response.

Assay used: immunoSEQ multiplex PCR; TCRdb lists only in-frame clones, some missing. The data show 150,000 to 200,000 clones, with around 86% seen just once and around 2.9% held by the top ten. V is TRBV2 and J is TRBJ1-4; no reliable D call. The source of this sequence is an adult in good health. The sample consisted of peripheral blood, taken on day 0 of MenACWY control vaccination. For the CDR3, the DNA is TGTGCCAGCAGTGAAGACACCCGCTCGGGTGGAAAACTGTTTTTT. It specifies CASSEDTRSGGKLFF. The variable domain in full, completed from reference TRBV2 and TRBJ1-4, reads EPEVTQTPSHQVTQMGQEVILRCVPISNHLYFYWYRQILGQKVEFLVSFYNNEISEKSEIFDDQFSVERPDGSNFTLKIRSTKLEDSAMYFCASSEDTRSGGKLFFGSGTQLSVL.